This entry lists 21 T cell receptor beta chains sequenced from one sample in a study of radiotherapy plus CTLA-4 blockade in lung cancer (dated by TCRdb to the late 2010s). The library was prepared using the immunoSEQ multiplex PCR assay. TCRdb provides this immuneACCESS table in a form limited to in-frame rearrangements. Some clones are lacking; in checked studies, under half of them reflect an unresolved V gene, and why the rest are absent is not known. The sample yields about 93,000 clones; almost 90% were counted once. The ten largest clones take up 4.9% of the sample. Material: peripheral blood, obtained from a patient treated with radiotherapy plus ipilimumab. These receptor sequences come from a human donor with non-small cell lung cancer that progressed on radiotherapy plus ipilimumab.

The genes are TRBV19 and TRBJ1-5, with D perhaps TRBD1 (5 bases). CDR1 and CDR2 from the germline V gene are LNHDA and SQIVND (reference sequence). The CDR3 has 17 amino acids. The V gene lost 3 bases and the J gene lost 0 bases, with 15 bases spanning the gap. CDR3 residues: CASSMGQQRYSNQPQHF. The CDR3 DNA reads as TGTGCCAGTAGTATGGGGCAGCAAAGATATAGCAATCAGCCCCAGCATTTT.

The CDR3: CASGASWYEQYF. In DNA form, the CDR3 reads TGTGCCAGCGGGGCGTCCTGGTACGAGCAGTACTTC. This rearrangement joins TRBV11-2 to TRBJ2-7; the D gene is possibly TRBD1 (5 bases). Germline loops: CDR1 SGHAT, CDR2 FQNNGV. The CDR3 is 12 residues long. Trimming cost V 8 bases and J 4 bases, with 12 bases left between them. Using reference TRBV11-2 and TRBJ2-7 for the parts outside the CDR3, the full variable domain is EAGVAQSPRYKIIEKRQSVAFWCNPISGHATLYWYQQILGQGPKLLIQFQNNGVVDDSQLPKDRFSAERLKGVDSTLKIQPAKLEDSAVYLCASGASWYEQYFGPGTRLTVT.

The chain has TRBV6-1 and TRBJ2-1, with TRBD1 matching over 11 bases. The CDR3 covers 15 residues. J lost 3 bases, V lost 7 bases, and 5 bases had no gene match. CDR1 and CDR2 from the germline V gene are MNHNS and SASEGT. The CDR3 DNA follows: TGTGCCAGCACCCGGGGGACAGGGGGCTACAATGAGCAGTTCTTC. It codes for CASTRGTGGYNEQFF.

CDR3 in DNA: TGTGCCAGCTCGGGGGGCAGCGGGAGGGAGACCGGGGAGCTGTTTTTT. It codes for CASSGGSGRETGELFF. The J gene is TRBJ2-2, the V gene TRBV2; 10 nucleotides line up with TRBD2. This CDR3 region has 16 residues. V trimming: 8 bases; J trimming: 5 bases; junction bases outside the gene matches: 11. Germline values: CDR1 SNHLY, CDR2 FYNNEI. Supplemented by reference TRBV2 and TRBJ2-2, the full variable domain reads EPEVTQTPSHQVTQMGQEVILRCVPISNHLYFYWYRQILGQKVEFLVSFYNNEISEKSEIFDDQFSVERPDGSNFTLKIRSTKLEDSAMYFCASSGGSGRETGELFFGEGSRLTVL.

This clone was found a few times. CDR3 sequence: CASSSRRNTIYF. CDR3 sequence (DNA): TGTGCCAGCAGTTCCCGCCGGAACACCATATATTTT. The chain joins TRBV6-5 to TRBJ1-3, with D unclear. The germline CDR1 and CDR2 sequences are MNHEY and SVGAGI. Trimming removed 4 bases at V and 7 bases at J, with 8 bases between. The CDR3 totals 12 residues.

J is TRBJ1-5 and V is TRBV19; D is unclear. Germline CDR1 and CDR2: LNHDA and SQIVND (reference sequence). The CDR3 has 16 residues. Trimming took 3 bases from V and 1 from J, leaving 13 bases between them. The CDR3 spells CASSISPASSNQPQHF. Here the CDR3 DNA reads TGTGCCAGTAGTATTTCGCCGGCTTCGAGCAATCAGCCCCAGCATTTT.

The chain uses TRBV18 and TRBJ2-7, with 7 positions matching TRBD2. CDR1 is KGHSH and CDR2 is LQKENI in the germline V gene. The CDR3 contains 14 residues. Trimming removed 6 bases from V and 1 base from J; junction bases left unmatched: 6. CDR3 residues: CASSPRRGSYEQYF. In DNA, the CDR3 is TGTGCCAGCTCCCCCAGGCGGGGGTCCTACGAGCAGTACTTC.

The chain couples TRBV5-1 to TRBJ1-2; D gene unclear. The CDR3 length is 15 residues. V lost 2 bases to trimming and J lost 0 bases, with 11 bases between them. Germline V gene lookup returns CDR1 SGHRS and CDR2 YFSETQ. CDR3 DNA: TGCGCCAGCAGCTTAAACACAGCAGCTAACTATGGCTACACCTTC. Protein sequence: CASSLNTAANYGYTF.

The chain carries TRBV6-5 and TRBJ2-7; 7 bases match TRBD2. The length of the CDR3 is 15 residues. The germline gives CDR1 MNHEY, CDR2 SVGAGI. V lost 6 bases and J lost 4; bases outside the gene matches: 12. In DNA form, the CDR3 reads TGTGCCAGCAGCGACCCCGGGACTACGACTTACGAGCAGTACTTC. Translated: CASSDPGTTTYEQYF.

The chain carries TRBV9 and TRBJ2-7; 9 nucleotides line up with TRBD2. This CDR3 is built from 14 residues. Trimming cost V 4 bases and J 6 bases; bases outside gene matches: 8. Germline CDR1 reads SGDLS; CDR2 reads YYNGEE. This CDR3 reads CASSSSGLALEQYF. The CDR3 DNA reads as TGTGCCAGCAGCTCCTCGGGACTAGCTCTCGAGCAGTACTTC.

The chain carries TRBV6-7 and TRBJ2-7; 11 nucleotides line up with TRBD2. TRBV6-7 belongs to the ORF category, with a function that is uncertain. The CDR3 extends over 15 amino acids. With 0 bases clipped from V and 2 bases from J, the junction kept 0 bases outside the gene matches. The chain's CDR3 is CASSYSLAGAYEQYF. CDR3 sequence (DNA): TGTGCCAGCAGTTACTCACTAGCGGGGGCCTACGAGCAGTACTTC.

The genes are TRBV5-6 and TRBJ2-7; 10 bases align to TRBD1. Germline CDR1 is SGHDT and CDR2 is YYEEEE. Germline trimming cut 3 bases from V and 7 bases from J; bases unmatched to any gene: 4. The CDR3 consists of 13 residues. The CDR3 DNA sequence: TGTGCCAGCAGCTGGGGACAGGGGAGGGAGCAGTACTTC. Amino acid sequence: CASSWGQGREQYF.

The chain has TRBV5-4 and TRBJ2-3; possibly TRBD2 for D (6 bases). Germline CDR1 is SGHNT and CDR2 is YYREEE (reference sequence). Trimming stripped 4 bases from V and 0 bases from J, with 9 bases between. The CDR3 contains 14 residues. The CDR3 is CASSLSGSTDTQYF. The CDR3 DNA sequence: TGTGCCAGCAGCCTTAGCGGAAGCACAGATACGCAGTATTTT.

This clone was found a few times. The J gene is TRBJ1-1, the V gene TRBV5-1, with D possibly TRBD1 on 5 matching bases. The ends were cut back, 4 bases at V and 2 bases at J, with 12 bases in the middle. CDR1 and CDR2 from the germline V gene are SGHRS and YFSETQ. The CDR3 is 14 residues long. DNA of the CDR3: TGCGCCAGCAGCGGAGACAGCGTTAACACTGAAGCTTTCTTT. Amino acid sequence: CASSGDSVNTEAFF. The whole variable domain, remainder taken from reference TRBV5-1 and TRBJ1-1, is KAGVTQTPRYLIKTRGQQVTLSCSPISGHRSVSWYQQTPGQGLQFLFEYFSETQRNKGNFPGRFSGRQFSNSRSEMNVSTLELGDSALYLCASSGDSVNTEAFFGQGTRLTVV.

This sequence joins TRBV30 and TRBJ1-1; TRBD1 matches 7 bases. The ends lost 3 bases at V and 3 bases at J; junction bases unmatched: 7. CDR3 size: 14 residues. Germline lookup yields CDR1 GTSNPN and CDR2 SVGIG (reference sequence). This CDR3 is CAWSRGGLHTEAFF. CDR3 DNA: TGTGCCTGGAGCAGGGGGGGGTTACACACTGAAGCTTTCTTT.

The chain recombines TRBV5-1 with TRBJ1-2, with 7 nucleotides matching TRBD1. The junction had 6 bases not matched to a gene; V was cut back by 0 bases and J by 4 bases. The germline V gene has CDR1 SGHRS and CDR2 YFSETQ. The CDR3 totals 15 residues. CDR3 amino acids: CASSLEQGGPYGYTF. CDR3 nucleotides: TGCGCCAGCAGCTTGGAGCAGGGGGGCCCCTATGGCTACACCTTC.

This clone appeared once. The genes are TRBV18 and TRBJ2-1; 10 bases map to TRBD1. Germline V gives CDR1 KGHSH, CDR2 LQKENI. The CDR3 contains 16 residues. The J segment lost 1 base and the V segment lost 5 bases, leaving 5 bases of the junction unmatched. CDR3 sequence: CASSYGQGGSYNEQFF. The CDR3 DNA reads TGTGCCAGCTCATATGGACAGGGGGGTTCCTACAATGAGCAGTTCTTC.

DNA for the CDR3: TGTGCCAGCAACCTTGGGGGAGCAACTAATGAAAAACTGTTTTTT. It specifies CASNLGGATNEKLFF. V usage is TRBV7-8 and J usage is TRBJ1-4; D is possibly TRBD1 (5 bases). Germline assignment: CDR1 SGHVS and CDR2 FQNEAQ. V lost 7 bases and J lost 0, with 12 bases in between. The CDR3 is 15 amino acids.

This clone is labeled as medium-sized. The rearrangement joins TRBV18 to TRBJ2-7; D gene unclear. Germline loops: CDR1 KGHSH, CDR2 LQKENI. V was pared by 1 base and J by 6 bases, with 13 bases between. This CDR3 is 14 amino acids long. CDR3 residues: CASSPQGYFGEQYF. The CDR3 DNA reads as TGTGCCAGCTCACCACAGGGTTATTTCGGCGAGCAGTACTTC.

The chain joins TRBV27 to TRBJ2-3; TRBD2 aligns across 13 bases. The CDR3 runs to 17 residues. The V segment lost 2 bases and the J segment 4 bases; nucleotides outside the gene matches: 6. Germline-derived CDR1 and CDR2 are MNHEY and SMNVEV (reference sequence). This chain's CDR3 is CASSLRGGLAGADTQYF. CDR3 nucleotides: TGTGCCAGCAGTTTAAGGGGTGGACTAGCGGGAGCAGATACGCAGTATTTT.

V is TRBV2 and J is TRBJ2-1, with 8 bases lining up with TRBD2. Germline trimming cut 6 bases from V and 5 bases from J; bases unmatched to any gene: 9. CDR3 size: 15 residues. Germline V CDR1 and CDR2: SNHLY, FYNNEI. CDR3 sequence reads: CASRARLASHNEQFF. CDR3 sequence (DNA): TGTGCCAGCAGGGCAAGACTAGCGTCTCACAATGAGCAGTTCTTC. Full variable domain (remainder filled in from reference TRBV2 and TRBJ2-1): EPEVTQTPSHQVTQMGQEVILRCVPISNHLYFYWYRQILGQKVEFLVSFYNNEISEKSEIFDDQFSVERPDGSNFTLKIRSTKLEDSAMYFCASRARLASHNEQFFGPGTRLTVL.